Shown below are 2 T cell receptor beta chains from a single sample sequenced in a study of T-cell reconstitution after alpha-beta-depleted transplantation in children (dated by TCRdb to 2016 to 2017). Receptors were amplified or captured by PCR. Reads for this sample came from an Illumina HiSeq 2500. TCR library preparation used molecular barcoding, with unique molecular identifiers applied to normalize quantification of the TCRbeta repertoire. TCRdb reprocessing: public reads trimmed at Q25 with fastp, clones called with MiXCR, in-frame beta chains kept. CDR3 protein duplicates are merged, each entry listing the most common genes and DNA. The sample records almost 500,000 distinct CDR3 sequences, around an eighth of which are singletons. The ten most abundant clones make up around 6.1% of the sample. The source material was PBMCs from the stem cell graft donor, sampled from the stem cell graft. These receptors were collected from a human donor who donated a stem cell graft to a child with combined immunodeficiency.

The rearrangement links TRBV7-2 to TRBJ1-6; D remains ambiguous. Trimming cost V 2 bases and J 10 bases, with 15 bases left between them. This CDR3 region has 15 residues. The germline gives CDR1 SGHTA, CDR2 FQGNSA. The CDR3 region is CASSLSGGDQSPLHF. The CDR3 DNA sequence: TGTGCCAGCAGCTTATCGGGTGGCGACCAGTCACCCCTCCACTTT.

This clonotype appeared a few times. The V and J genes are TRBV4-3 and TRBJ2-2; D is perhaps TRBD2 (5 bases). Trimming pared 1 base from V and 7 bases from J, leaving 10 bases between. Germline V gives CDR1 LGHNA, CDR2 YSLEER. The CDR3 has 14 residues. The CDR3 loop is CASSQAGVGGELFF. The DNA of the CDR3 is TGCGCCAGCAGCCAAGCCGGGGTCGGCGGGGAGCTGTTTTTT.